Presented here are 2 T cell receptor beta chains from one specimen sequenced in a study of vaccination effects on CD4 cells after COVID-19. Antigen-specific CD4+ T cells were first expanded with viral peptide pools by the ViraFEST assay and only then sequenced. Isolation of CD4+ T cells took place after 10 days of culture. Participants completed two doses of the BNT162b2 or mRNA-1273 vaccine. Using immunoSEQ multiplex PCR, the repertoire was profiled, and TCRdb retains in-frame clones only, with some absent. The profile shows 25,000 to 30,000 clones, 73% of them singletons. For these TCRs, the target antigens are not known. The material was CD4+ T cells from PBMCs cultured with HCoV-NL63 spike peptides, obtained after COVID-19 vaccination. All receptors come from a human donor who received a COVID-19 vaccine.

The chain uses TRBV6-1 and TRBJ1-5, with no clear D. Trimming left V 3 bases short and J 3 bases short, with 18 bases between. CDR3 length: 17 residues. Germline V gives CDR1 MNHNS, CDR2 SASEGT. CDR3: CASSDLFEIAANQPQHF. CDR3 sequence (DNA): TGTGCCAGCAGTGACCTTTTCGAGATCGCTGCCAATCAGCCCCAGCATTTT.

The chain employs TRBV4-1 and TRBJ1-1; 9 bases agree with TRBD1. The V gene end was trimmed by 3 bases and the J gene end by 3 bases; junction bases not matched to a gene: 17. The CDR3 is 19 amino acids. Germline assignment: CDR1 MGHRA and CDR2 YSYEKL. In DNA, the CDR3 is TGCGCCAGCAGCCAGGCGGACAGGGGATGGACCATAACCCACACTGAAGCTTTCTTT. Residues: CASSQADRGWTITHTEAFF.